A single sample is the source of the 21 T cell receptor beta chains below, sequenced in a study of T cell clonotyping in hematopoietic cell transplantation. Generated by immunoSEQ multiplex PCR, the TCRdb table keeps only in-frame clones and is missing some. The data hold about 10,000 clones, with about half observed a single time. This material consisted of peripheral blood mononuclear cells, taken 100 days after allogeneic stem cell transplant. The receptors derive from a female patient in her fifties or sixties who had an allogeneic stem cell transplant from an unrelated donor, so the T cells may come from the graft donor. Some clones in this sample may be carry-over from other donors' samples.

J is TRBJ1-1 and V is TRBV4-2; 8 nucleotides line up with TRBD1. The CDR3 has 16 residues. Germline trimming cut 3 bases from V and 0 bases from J; bases unmatched to any gene: 6. Germline V gene lookup returns CDR1 LGHNA and CDR2 YNFKEQ. The CDR3 spells CASSQQGARLNTEAFF. CDR3 nucleotides: TGTGCCAGCAGCCAGCAGGGGGCAAGACTGAACACTGAAGCTTTCTTT.

V and J are TRBV2 and TRBJ2-7, with a weak D call TRBD1 (6 bases). CDR1 is SNHLY and CDR2 is FYNNEI in the germline V gene. Trimming removed 5 bases from V and 7 bases from J, with 15 bases in between. This CDR3 has 13 amino acids. CDR3 coding DNA: TGTGCCAGCAGTCCCGACACCCAGGGGGAGCAGTACTTC. This codes for CASSPDTQGEQYF.

This chain connects TRBV6-6 to TRBJ1-1; TRBD1 agrees at 7 bases. The junction had 7 bases not matched to a gene; V was cut back by 6 bases and J by 0 bases. CDR3 size: 15 residues. Germline lookup yields CDR1 MNHNY and CDR2 SVGAGI (reference sequence). This CDR3 is CASRDPGQMNTEAFF. CDR3 DNA: TGTGCCAGCAGAGACCCGGGACAGATGAACACTGAAGCTTTCTTT.

V usage is TRBV10-3 and J usage is TRBJ2-3; 7 bases agree with TRBD1. The CDR3 contains 14 residues. The germline gives CDR1 ENHRY, CDR2 SYGVKD. The J segment lost 4 bases and the V segment lost 4 bases, leaving 5 bases of the junction unmatched. CDR3 sequence: CAISGRQGADTQYF. The CDR3 DNA sequence: TGTGCCATCAGTGGGAGACAGGGAGCAGATACGCAGTATTTT.

The chain employs TRBV30 and TRBJ1-5, with 8 positions matching TRBD1. The germline gives CDR1 GTSNPN, CDR2 SVGIG (reference sequence). This CDR3 spans 14 amino acids. Unmatched junction bases numbered 8, after V lost 4 bases and J lost 6 bases. CDR3 DNA: TGTGCCTGGAAGGGGCAGGGGGCGCGTCAGCCCCAGCATTTT. It encodes CAWKGQGARQPQHF. Full variable domain (rest looked up from reference TRBV30 and TRBJ1-5): SQTIHQWPATLVQPVGSPLSLECTVEGTSNPNLYWYRQAAGRGLQLLFYSVGIGQISSEVPQNLSASRPQDRQFILSSKKLLLSDSGFYLCAWKGQGARQPQHFGDGTRLSIL.

A few counts support this clone. This sequence joins TRBV4-1 and TRBJ1-1; 9 bases align to TRBD1. The CDR3 totals 16 residues. With V trimmed by 6 bases and J by 0 bases, 8 bases remained unmatched. Germline assignment: CDR1 MGHRA and CDR2 YSYEKL. The DNA of the CDR3 is TGCGCCAGCAGGGGGACAGGGATGGGGATGAACACTGAAGCTTTCTTT. Protein sequence: CASRGTGMGMNTEAFF.

A few counts support this clone. CDR3: CASAQLGGDNQPQHF. The DNA of the CDR3 is TGTGCCAGCGCGCAACTCGGAGGGGACAATCAGCCCCAGCATTTT. V is TRBV27 and J is TRBJ1-5; possible D gene TRBD1, 5 bases. The CDR3 runs 15 residues. The V end was cut by 8 bases, the J end by 3 bases, with 17 bases between. CDR1 and CDR2 from the germline V gene are MNHEY and SMNVEV (reference sequence).

This clone is classed as medium-sized. CDR3 DNA: TGCAGCGTTCGTGACATTGGCTACACCTTC. Its translation is CSVRDIGYTF. The rearrangement links TRBV29-1 to TRBJ1-2; D gene unclear. V lost 5 bases to trimming and J lost 7 bases, with 8 bases between them. The CDR3 loop spans 10 amino acids. CDR1 and CDR2 from the germline V gene are SQVTM and ANQGSEA.

The chain employs TRBV29-1 and TRBJ2-3; 14 bases line up with TRBD2. The V gene's germline CDR1 is SQVTM and CDR2 ANQGSEA. J lost 6 bases, V lost 6 bases, and 8 bases had no gene match. The CDR3 consists of 15 residues. DNA for the CDR3: TGCAGCGTGGTACCGGGACTAGCGGGAGCCGATACGCAGTATTTT. Encoded protein: CSVVPGLAGADTQYF.

The V call is TRBV9, the J call TRBJ1-5; 7 bases are shared with TRBD1. Germline values: CDR1 SGDLS, CDR2 YYNGEE. The CDR3 sequence is 13 residues long. V lost 4 bases to trimming and J lost 4 bases; unmatched junction nucleotides: 2. CDR3 in amino acids: CASSRDSNQPQHF. The CDR3 nucleotides are TGTGCCAGCAGCAGGGACAGTAATCAGCCCCAGCATTTT.

This clone was counted between two and nine times. This rearrangement joins TRBV7-9 to TRBJ2-5; no reliable D call. This CDR3 region has 12 residues. Germline values: CDR1 SEHNR, CDR2 FQNEAQ (reference sequence). V lost 8 bases, J lost 7 bases, and 14 bases lay in between. CDR3 nucleotide sequence: TGTGCCAGCGAGGCTGGGTTCGGGACCCAGTACTTC. This gives the protein CASEAGFGTQYF.

The chain has TRBV30 and TRBJ2-7, with D possibly matching TRBD2 (5 bases). The germline V gene encodes CDR1 GTSNPN and CDR2 SVGIG (reference sequence). Trimming left V 0 bases short and J 6 bases short, with 12 bases between. This CDR3 region has 13 residues. The CDR3 DNA is TGTGCCTGGAGTGTAACCCTTGAGGGCGAGCAGTACTTC. Translated: CAWSVTLEGEQYF.

This chain joins TRBV27 and TRBJ1-4; tentatively, D is TRBD1 (6 bases). Trimming stripped 6 bases from V and 5 bases from J, with 16 bases between. Per germline, CDR1 MNHEY and CDR2 SMNVEV (reference sequence). CDR3 length equals 15 residues. The CDR3 sequence is CASRPQRTVNEKLFF. CDR3 bases: TGTGCCAGCAGACCCCAAAGGACAGTGAATGAAAAACTGTTTTTT. The full variable domain, rest sourced from reference TRBV27 and TRBJ1-4, is EAQVTQNPRYLITVTGKKLTVTCSQNMNHEYMSWYRQDPGLGLRQIYYSMNVEVTDKGDVPEGYKVSRKEKRNFPLILESPSPNQTSLYFCASRPQRTVNEKLFFGSGTQLSVL.

The gene calls are TRBV25-1 and TRBJ1-6; TRBD1 agrees at 11 bases. V gave up 4 bases and J gave up 9 bases; unmatched junction bases: 2. There are 14 residues in the CDR3. Germline lookup yields CDR1 MGHDK and CDR2 SYGVNS. The CDR3 region is CASSAGTGGSPLHF. The CDR3, as DNA: TGTGCCAGCAGTGCAGGGACAGGGGGTTCACCCCTCCACTTT.

The chain recombines TRBV7-8 with TRBJ2-7; D is possibly TRBD1 (6 bases). The CDR3 length is 15 residues. The V gene's germline CDR1 is SGHVS and CDR2 FQNEAQ. Trimming removed 1 base at V and 2 bases at J, with 12 bases between. The chain's CDR3 is CASSLVGTSAYEQYF. The CDR3 nucleotides are TGTGCCAGCAGCTTAGTTGGGACATCAGCCTACGAGCAGTACTTC.

CDR3 nucleotide sequence: TGCGCCAGCAGCTTGGGTGGAGATGAAGCTTTCTTT. It codes for CASSLGGDEAFF. The chain combines TRBV5-1 with TRBJ1-1; no definite D call. Between the trimmed V and J ends, which lost 0 bases and 7 bases, there was a span of 7 bases. The CDR3 totals 12 residues. CDR1 is SGHRS and CDR2 is YFSETQ in the germline V gene.

Only a few counts were recorded for this clone. The rearrangement joins TRBV28 to TRBJ2-2; 7 positions agree with TRBD2. The CDR3 spans 15 residues. The germline gives CDR1 MDHEN, CDR2 SYDVKM. V lost 10 bases to trimming and J lost 2 bases; unmatched junction nucleotides: 10. Written as DNA, the CDR3 is TGTGCCACCGAGTCCGGACTAGTTAACACCGGGGAGCTGTTTTTT. Protein: CATESGLVNTGELFF. Complete variable domain (other parts from reference TRBV28 and TRBJ2-2): DVKVTQSSRYLVKRTGEKVFLECVQDMDHENMFWYRQDPGLGLRLIYFSYDVKMKEKGDIPEGYSVSREKKERFSLILESASTNQTSMYLCATESGLVNTGELFFGEGSRLTVL.

This chain joins TRBV5-6 and TRBJ1-5; D possibly corresponds to TRBD1 (5 bases). The V end lost 4 bases, the J end lost 13 bases, and 24 bases lay between the germline ends. Germline assignment: CDR1 SGHDT and CDR2 YYEEEE. The CDR3 runs to 15 residues. CDR3 protein: CASSTWGRGGVEQHF. Written as DNA, the CDR3 is TGTGCCAGCAGCACGTGGGGTCGGGGGGGTGTGGAACAGCATTTT.

The genes are TRBV4-3 and TRBJ1-2; 7 positions agree with TRBD1. The germline V gene encodes CDR1 LGHNA and CDR2 YSLEER. The CDR3 is made up of 15 amino acids. The J segment lost 5 bases and the V segment lost 3 bases, leaving 9 bases of the junction unmatched. The chain's CDR3 is CASSQALTGRYGYTF. CDR3 sequence (DNA): TGCGCCAGCAGCCAGGCCCTGACAGGGAGGTATGGCTACACCTTC.

This sequence joins TRBV5-8 and TRBJ2-2, with D possibly matching TRBD1 (5 bases). CDR1 and CDR2 from the germline V gene are SGHTS and YDEGEE. The CDR3 is 13 amino acids. V lost 1 base and J lost 6, with 7 bases in between. Here the CDR3 reads CASSLIRAGELFF. CDR3 sequence (DNA): TGTGCCAGCAGCTTGATCAGGGCCGGGGAGCTGTTTTTT.

In its sample, this clone was seen a few times. The chain is built from TRBV4-1 and TRBJ1-2; 8 positions match TRBD1. J was trimmed by 3 bases and V by 5 bases; bases with no gene match: 5. This CDR3 spans 14 amino acids. Germline CDR1 MGHRA, CDR2 YSYEKL. The CDR3 sequence is CASSFPGGDYGYTF. The CDR3 bases are TGCGCCAGCAGCTTTCCAGGGGGCGACTATGGCTACACCTTC.